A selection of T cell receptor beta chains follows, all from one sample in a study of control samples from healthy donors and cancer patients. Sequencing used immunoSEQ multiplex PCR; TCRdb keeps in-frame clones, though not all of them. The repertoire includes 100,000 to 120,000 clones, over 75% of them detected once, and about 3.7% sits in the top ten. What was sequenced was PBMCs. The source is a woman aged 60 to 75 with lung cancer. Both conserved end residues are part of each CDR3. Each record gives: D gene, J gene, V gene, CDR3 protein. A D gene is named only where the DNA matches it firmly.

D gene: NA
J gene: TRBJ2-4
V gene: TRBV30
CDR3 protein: CAWTASMGIQYF

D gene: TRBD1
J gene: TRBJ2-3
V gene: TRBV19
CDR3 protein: CACASGGFLGADTQYF

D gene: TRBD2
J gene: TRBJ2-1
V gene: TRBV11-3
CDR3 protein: CASSLDGGGQYNEQFF

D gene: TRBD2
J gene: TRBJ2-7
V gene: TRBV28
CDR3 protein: CASTLGLAGYEQYF

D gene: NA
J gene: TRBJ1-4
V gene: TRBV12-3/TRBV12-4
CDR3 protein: CASSLKGEKLFF

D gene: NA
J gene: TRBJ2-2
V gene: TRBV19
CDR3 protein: CASSDDTGELFF

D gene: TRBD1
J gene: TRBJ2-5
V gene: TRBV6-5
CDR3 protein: CASTIGQGGKTQYF

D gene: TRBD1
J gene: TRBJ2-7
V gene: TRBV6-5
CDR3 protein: CASSPGQGTHEQYF

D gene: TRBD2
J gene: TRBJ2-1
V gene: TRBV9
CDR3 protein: CASSAGLAGPGGEQFF

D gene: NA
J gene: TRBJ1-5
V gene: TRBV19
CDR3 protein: CASSIYGGSNQPQHF

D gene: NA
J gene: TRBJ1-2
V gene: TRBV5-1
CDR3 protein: CASSDGRQSGYTF

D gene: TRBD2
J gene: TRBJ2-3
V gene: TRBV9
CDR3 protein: CASSPQASGSPTDTQYF

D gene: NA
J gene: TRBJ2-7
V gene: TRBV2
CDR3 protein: CASKAEGTHSGGEQYF

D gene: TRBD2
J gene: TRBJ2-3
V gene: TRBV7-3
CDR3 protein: CASSPGLVGDTQYF

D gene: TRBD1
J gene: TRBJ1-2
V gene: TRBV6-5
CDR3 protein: CASSSSDRSPNYGYTF

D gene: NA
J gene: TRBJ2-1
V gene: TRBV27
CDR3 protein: CASSLFKGTDSYNEQFF

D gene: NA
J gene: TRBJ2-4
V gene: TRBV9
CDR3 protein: CASSAGPQNIQYF

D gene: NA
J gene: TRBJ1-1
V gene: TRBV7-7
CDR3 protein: CASSLETNTEAFF

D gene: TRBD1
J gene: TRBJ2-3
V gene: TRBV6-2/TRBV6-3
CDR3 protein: CASSYQGASGSDTQYF

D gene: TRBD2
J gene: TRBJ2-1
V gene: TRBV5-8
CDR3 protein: CASSKGLAWRNEQFF

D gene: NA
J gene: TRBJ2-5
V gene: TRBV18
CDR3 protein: CASSPLSGGAGETQYF

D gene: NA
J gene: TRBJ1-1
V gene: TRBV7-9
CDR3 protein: CASSRDQVSLRNEAFF

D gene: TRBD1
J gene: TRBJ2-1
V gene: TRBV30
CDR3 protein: CAWSPGTGHRDNEQFF

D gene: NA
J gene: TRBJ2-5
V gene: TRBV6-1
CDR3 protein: CASSEEGGGPATQYF

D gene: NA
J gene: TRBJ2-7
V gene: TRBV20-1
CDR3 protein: CSASASGLLNYEQYF

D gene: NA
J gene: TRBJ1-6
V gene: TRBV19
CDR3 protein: CASRTGASSSYNSPLHF

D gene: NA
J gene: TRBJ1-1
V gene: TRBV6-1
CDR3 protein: CASSDRAEAFF

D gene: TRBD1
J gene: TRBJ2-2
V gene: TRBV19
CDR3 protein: CASSRTGANTGELFF

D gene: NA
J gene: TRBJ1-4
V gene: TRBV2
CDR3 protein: CASSVTGTEKLFF